The next 2 T cell receptor beta chains were all read from a single sample in a study of STAT5B mutations in CD4+ large granular lymphocyte leukemia. Repertoires were generated with immunoSEQ multiplex PCR, while TCRdb's copy carries only in-frame clones and drops some. In the table there are 35,000 to 45,000 clones, approximately 86% of which are singletons. Sequencing was carried out using CD4+ T cells from blood buffy coats. These receptors were taken from a human donor in good health.

The J gene is TRBJ2-1, the V gene TRBV7-3; D not resolved. CDR1 and CDR2 (germline): SGHTA, FQGTGA. The CDR3 is 13 amino acids. Trimming shortened V by 6 bases and J by 5 bases, and 11 bases separated the two germline ends. The CDR3 region is CASSSGFNNEQFF. The CDR3 coding sequence is TGTGCCAGCAGTTCCGGTTTCAACAATGAGCAGTTCTTC.

This clone was counted only a few times. The genes are TRBV18 and TRBJ2-5, with 7 bases fitting TRBD1. Germline V gene lookup returns CDR1 KGHSH and CDR2 LQKENI. The V gene end was trimmed by 2 bases and the J gene end by 2 bases; junction bases not matched to a gene: 2. The length of the CDR3 is 14 residues. CDR3 DNA sequence: TGTGCCAGCTCACCATCGGGACAGCAAGAGACCCAGTACTTC. Translation gives CASSPSGQQETQYF.